A selection of T cell receptor beta chains follows, all from one sample in a study of blood T cells in healthy people across ages. Each CDR3 protein is one row after TCRdb ran MiXCR on the 5' RACE reads. The sample lists about 1.8 million distinct CDR3 sequences, 40% to 55% seen once, with more than 2% in the top ten. Sequencing input: blood. Every receptor here comes from a woman aged 35 to 49 in good health. The CDR3 runs from the conserved cysteine through the conserved F or W. A D gene is named only where the DNA matches it firmly. A clone size is listed for some rows: how often the clone was seen (once, few, many), or a class if it is expanded.

clone size,D gene,J gene,V gene,CDR3 DNA,CDR3 protein
few,TRBD2,TRBJ2-5,TRBV11-2,TGTGCCAGCAGCACTAGCGGGGGGGCCGTTGAGACCCAGTACTTC,CASSTSGGAVETQYF
-,-,TRBJ2-7,TRBV7-9,TGTGCCAGCAGTGTCCGCTCTATCTCCTACGAGCAGTACTTC,CASSVRSISYEQYF
-,-,TRBJ2-7,TRBV6-5,TGTGCCAGCACTGGAAGGGGGGGCGAGCAGTACTTC,CASTGRGGEQYF
-,-,TRBJ2-3,TRBV7-9,TGTGCCAGCAGCTTATTGGGGGCCACAGATACGCAGTATTTT,CASSLLGATDTQYF
-,-,TRBJ2-3,TRBV7-2,TGTGCCAGCACTCAGGGATACGGCACAGATACGCAGTATTTT,CASTQGYGTDTQYF
-,TRBD1,TRBJ2-4,TRBV20-1,TGCAGTGCTAGAGAACGGGACAGGGGCCCTACACAGGAGTACTTC,CSARERDRGPTQEYF
few,TRBD1,TRBJ2-4,TRBV6-2/TRBV6-3,TGTGCCAGCAGTTACCAAGGACAGGCAGCCAAAAACATTCAGTACTTC,CASSYQGQAAKNIQYF
-,TRBD2,TRBJ2-3,TRBV14,TGTGCCAGCAGCCGACTAGCGGGACCTTCGGGGGATACGCAGTATTTT,CASSRLAGPSGDTQYF
-,-,TRBJ2-1,TRBV11-2,TGTGCCAGCAGCTTCCGGCGTGGCGCCCAAACCAATGAGCAGTTCTTC,CASSFRRGAQTNEQFF
-,TRBD1,TRBJ1-2,TRBV25-1,TGTGCCAGCAGTGGTGGACAGGTATCTAGCTATGGCTACACCTTC,CASSGGQVSSYGYTF
-,TRBD1,TRBJ2-5,TRBV20-1,TGCAGTGCGGAGAGCGCGACAGGGAAAGAGACCCAGTACTTC,CSAESATGKETQYF
-,TRBD1,TRBJ2-1,TRBV7-2,TGTGCCAGCAGCCGCGCCTCAGGGGGCGCCGATGAGCAGTTCTTC,CASSRASGGADEQFF
-,-,TRBJ2-7,TRBV7-2,TGTGCCAGCAGCTTAGTCGCCCTAGACTACGAGCAGTACTTC,CASSLVALDYEQYF
-,TRBD2,TRBJ2-1,TRBV7-2,TGTGCCAGCAGCTTAGGGGCGGGGGGCCTCTACAATGAGCAGCTCTTC,CASSLGAGGLYNEQLF
-,-,TRBJ1-2,TRBV20-1,TGCAGTGCTAGAGCGACAGACTCTAACTATGGCTACACCTTC,CSARATDSNYGYTF
few,-,TRBJ2-7,TRBV28,TGTGCCAGCAGTCAACAGGGTCGGAGATACGAGCAGTACTTC,CASSQQGRRYEQYF
-,TRBD1,TRBJ2-7,TRBV7-9,TGTGCCAGCAGCGGAGGACAGGGCCCGAGGAGAACCTACGAGCAGTACTTC,CASSGGQGPRRTYEQYF
-,-,TRBJ1-2,TRBV20-1,TGCAGTGCCGATCGGGACGGATACTATGGCTACACCTTC,CSADRDGYYGYTF
-,-,TRBJ2-3,TRBV5-1,TGCGCCAGCAGCGAGTTCGGCCGTTGGGGCACAGATACGCAGTATTTT,CASSEFGRWGTDTQYF
-,TRBD2,TRBJ2-1,TRBV28,TGTGCCAGCAGTTTATGGGATAGCGGGGGCCCCCCGGTCCCATACAATGAGCAGTTCTTC,CASSLWDSGGPPVPYNEQFF
-,-,TRBJ1-1,TRBV12-3/TRBV12-4,TGTGCCAGCAGTTTCAGGCGGGAGATGAACACTGAAGCTTTCTTT,CASSFRREMNTEAFF
-,-,TRBJ2-5,TRBV6-2/TRBV6-3,TGTGCCAGCAGTTCAAGGGGTCGGAAGGAGACCCAGTACTTC,CASSSRGRKETQYF
-,TRBD1,TRBJ2-5,TRBV6-5,TGTGCCAGCTACAGGGGTGGCTCGGGGACCCAGTACTTC,CASYRGGSGTQYF
once,TRBD2,TRBJ2-1,TRBV7-2,TGTGCCAGCAGCTTAAGGCTAGCGGGGGGGCTTGATGAGCAGTTCTTC,CASSLRLAGGLDEQFF
-,-,TRBJ2-7,TRBV6-5,TGTGCCGGCAGTAACCGACCGACGGCCAACTCCTACGAGCAGTACTTC,CAGSNRPTANSYEQYF
few,-,TRBJ2-4,TRBV15,TGTGCCACCAGCAGAGAGGGGGTAGCCAAAAACATTCAGTACTTC,CATSREGVAKNIQYF
once,-,TRBJ1-3,TRBV29-1,TGCGGCGTTGAAGGGGGGATCTCTGGAAACACCATATATTTT,CGVEGGISGNTIYF
-,TRBD1,TRBJ2-2,TRBV20-1,TGCAGTGCTAGAGATCAGGGGGACATACGGAACACCGGGGAGCTGTTTTTT,CSARDQGDIRNTGELFF
-,TRBD1,TRBJ2-2,TRBV28,TGTGCCAGCAGTAACAGGGGGGAGCCCGGGGAGCTGTTTTTT,CASSNRGEPGELFF
few,TRBD1,TRBJ2-4,TRBV7-2,TGTGCCAGCAGCTTAACAGGGGGCGCTTCCAAAAACATTCAGTACTTC,CASSLTGGASKNIQYF
-,TRBD1,TRBJ2-1,TRBV4-3,TGCGCCAGCAGCCAAGATTACAGGGGCAATGAGCAGTTCTTC,CASSQDYRGNEQFF
-,TRBD2,TRBJ2-3,TRBV4-2,TGTGCCAGCAGCCAAGCGTCCGGGCTAGCGGGGGGAACCACAGATACGCAGTATTTT,CASSQASGLAGGTTDTQYF
-,TRBD1,TRBJ2-1,TRBV10-3,TGTGCCATCAGGGGACAGGGAGGGGCCCTCAATGAGCAGTTCTTC,CAIRGQGGALNEQFF
-,TRBD1,TRBJ1-4,TRBV25-1,TGTGCCAGCAGTCCCGGGACAGGAGCTAATGAAAAACTGTTTTTT,CASSPGTGANEKLFF
-,TRBD2,TRBJ2-3,TRBV4-1,TGCGCCAGCTCCCTAGCGGGGGGTACTAGCACAGATACGCAGTATTTT,CASSLAGGTSTDTQYF
few,-,TRBJ1-5,TRBV28,TGTGCCAGCAGTCCCCCGGGTCCGGATCAGCCCCAGCATTTT,CASSPPGPDQPQHF
-,-,TRBJ1-1,TRBV6-5,TGTGCCAGCAGTTATCTAGCTGAAGCTTTCTTT,CASSYLAEAFF
-,-,TRBJ1-6,TRBV6-5,TGTGCCAGCAGTTACCAGGGGTTATGGTCACCCCTCCACTTT,CASSYQGLWSPLHF
-,-,TRBJ2-7,TRBV7-9,TGTGCCAGCAGCTTAAATATCTACGAGCAGTACTTC,CASSLNIYEQYF